This T cell receptor (beta chain) was documented in a study of human thymus T cells. Findings and caveats of the study: Thymic repertoires overlap heavily among unrelated individuals, related research has reported.

Concerning this clone itself: Its antigen is unknown.

Thymus tissue for the work was resected from patients undergoing corrective heart surgery. Sequencing was performed with immunoSEQ multiplex PCR; in TCRdb, only in-frame clones are kept and a portion is missing. The sample lists about 78,000 clones; about 96% were seen once. V dropped 2 bases and J dropped 6; count of bases not matched to a gene: 6. CDR1 LGHNA and CDR2 YNFKEQ come from the germline V gene. CDR3 size: 15 residues. This receptor was obtained from a boy younger than two with a congenital heart defect but otherwise immunologically healthy. The material sequenced was thymus tissue. J is TRBJ1-5 and V is TRBV4-2; 8 bases agree with TRBD1. CDR3 amino acids: CASSQIEQGGQPQHF. CDR3 nucleotides: TGTGCCAGCAGCCAAATTGAACAGGGGGGTCAGCCCCAGCATTTT.